Listed here are 23 T cell receptor beta chains from one sample, sequenced in a study of blood T cells in healthy people across ages. A J-beta primer mix and a sample-barcoded 5' primer were used in a second PCR of about 7 to 12 cycles. TCRdb reanalysed the 5' RACE reads using MiXCR and keeps one entry per CDR3 protein. This table holds 1.2 million to 1.5 million distinct CDR3 sequences, about 40% found once. The sample comprised blood. Receptors were obtained from a woman under 30 in good health.

The chain has TRBV6-5 and TRBJ1-1; 7 bases are shared with TRBD1. CDR3 size: 14 residues. Germline V CDR1 and CDR2: MNHEY, SVGAGI. The junction had 6 bases not matched to a gene; V was cut back by 7 bases and J by 1 base. The CDR3 nucleotides are TGTGCCAGCAACCGAGGGACAGCGAACACTGAAGCTTTCTTT. Residues: CASNRGTANTEAFF.

The chain couples TRBV11-2 to TRBJ1-4; TRBD1 matches 9 bases. This CDR3 comprises 14 residues. Trimming took 0 bases from V and 9 from J; bases not matched to a gene: 2. Germline loops: CDR1 SGHAT, CDR2 FQNNGV. The CDR3 DNA reads as TGTGCCAGCAGCTTAGAGACAGGGGGTAAAAAACTGTTTTTT. It specifies CASSLETGGKKLFF.

This clonotype showed up just a few times. The rearrangement links TRBV20-1 to TRBJ2-3, with unresolved D. Per germline, CDR1 DFQATT and CDR2 SNEGSKA (reference sequence). CDR3 length: 15 amino acids. Deletions cut 6 bases from V and 2 bases from J, with 18 bases between. This CDR3 reads CSAPTWGGLTDTQYF. For the CDR3, the DNA is TGCAGTGCACCTACTTGGGGTGGGCTCACAGATACGCAGTATTTT.

This clonotype was seen a handful of times. The rearrangement links TRBV5-1 to TRBJ1-2; D is uncertain. Germline V gene data show CDR1 as SGHRS and CDR2 as YFSETQ. Trimming cost V 0 bases and J 4 bases, with 16 bases left between them. The CDR3 consists of 16 residues. DNA for the CDR3: TGCGCCAGCAGCTTGGCCAACGGGTTGGACGCCTATGGCTACACCTTC. Amino acids: CASSLANGLDAYGYTF.

This clonotype was observed many times. The V call is TRBV27, the J call TRBJ2-7; D might be TRBD2 (6 bases). The germline V and J ends were trimmed by 6 bases and 3 bases, with 12 bases remaining between them. CDR3 length: 13 residues. Germline V gives CDR1 MNHEY, CDR2 SMNVEV (reference sequence). CDR3 residues: CASSSGLYYEQYF. The CDR3 region has the DNA TGTGCCAGCAGCTCCGGACTATACTACGAGCAGTACTTC.

The chain is built from TRBV7-3 and TRBJ2-2; a weak D match, TRBD1 (6 bases). V lost 3 bases and J lost 6, with 14 bases in between. Germline-derived CDR1 and CDR2 are SGHTA and FQGTGA. The CDR3 contains 15 residues. The CDR3 DNA follows: TGTGCCAGCAGCTTCTCGTGGGGGCCCGCCGGGGAGCTGTTTTTT. Translated: CASSFSWGPAGELFF.

This chain links TRBV12-3 or TRBV12-4 with TRBJ2-5, with D uncertain. CDR3 length: 14 residues. The ends were cut back, 6 bases at V and 1 base at J, with 12 bases in the middle. The CDR3 sequence is CASSPDLVQETQYF. CDR3 coding DNA: TGTGCCAGCAGCCCGGACCTCGTCCAAGAGACCCAGTACTTC.

The chain employs TRBV10-3 and TRBJ2-1, with 13 bases fitting TRBD2. The CDR3 is 19 amino acids. The germline V gene has CDR1 ENHRY and CDR2 SYGVKD. V lost 4 bases to trimming and J lost 0 bases; unmatched junction nucleotides: 9. CDR3 sequence: CAISGSGTSGEVSYNEQFF. The CDR3 DNA follows: TGTGCCATCAGTGGGTCCGGGACTAGCGGGGAAGTCTCCTACAATGAGCAGTTCTTC.

In the case of this clonotype: The junction does not match germline at one end; this may be a read error. The chain couples TRBV5-5 to TRBJ2-7; 10 bases map to TRBD2. The CDR3 covers 15 residues. Germline V gene lookup returns CDR1 SGHKS and CDR2 YYEKEE (reference sequence). The DNA of the CDR3 is TGTACCAGCAGCAGGACTAGCGGTAGCTCCTACGAGCAGTACTTC. Encoded protein: CTSSRTSGSSYEQYF.

This clonotype was picked up a small number of times. The rearrangement links TRBV11-2 to TRBJ2-3; 9 nucleotides align to TRBD2. V trimming: 2 bases; J trimming: 6 bases; junction bases outside the gene matches: 9. This CDR3 spans 16 amino acids. The V gene's germline CDR1 is SGHAT and CDR2 FQNNGV. CDR3 coding DNA: TGTGCCAGCAGCTTACGGCTAGCGGGATATCTGGATACGCAGTATTTT. Translation: CASSLRLAGYLDTQYF. The full variable domain, completed using reference TRBV11-2 and TRBJ2-3, is EAGVAQSPRYKIIEKRQSVAFWCNPISGHATLYWYQQILGQGPKLLIQFQNNGVVDDSQLPKDRFSAERLKGVDSTLKIQPAKLEDSAVYLCASSLRLAGYLDTQYFGPGTRLTVL.

V and J are TRBV5-1 and TRBJ2-3, with 7 nucleotides matching TRBD1. The CDR3 has 15 residues. Per the germline V gene, CDR1 is SGHRS and CDR2 is YFSETQ. V trimming: 6 bases; J trimming: 6 bases; junction bases outside the gene matches: 13. The CDR3 sequence: CASTITGDGLDTQYF. The CDR3 nucleotides are TGCGCCAGCACCATCACAGGGGATGGCTTGGATACGCAGTATTTT.

This clonotype was detected many times. The chain recombines TRBV3-1 with TRBJ2-5, with no clear D. The ends were cut back, 0 bases at V and 5 bases at J, with 4 bases in the middle. Per germline, CDR1 LGHDT and CDR2 YNNKEL (reference sequence). The CDR3 totals 12 residues. CDR3 sequence reads: CASSQEGETQYF. Here the CDR3 DNA reads TGTGCCAGCAGCCAAGAGGGGGAGACCCAGTACTTC.

The J gene is TRBJ2-3, the V gene TRBV28; TRBD1 matches at 7 bases. The germline V gene has CDR1 MDHEN and CDR2 SYDVKM. This CDR3 spans 14 amino acids. After removal of 5 bases from V and 5 bases from J, the junction contained 7 bases not matched to a gene. CDR3 in amino acids: CASSLGQVQDTQYF. In nucleotides, the CDR3 is TGTGCCAGCAGTCTCGGACAGGTTCAAGATACGCAGTATTTT.

The chain carries TRBV5-1 and TRBJ2-1, with 9 bases matching TRBD1. The CDR3 has 15 residues. CDR1 is SGHRS and CDR2 is YFSETQ in the germline V gene. Unmatched junction bases numbered 5, after V lost 2 bases and J lost 5 bases. The CDR3 DNA follows: TGCGCCAGCAGCTTTGGGACAGGGTATAACAATGAGCAGTTCTTC. It encodes CASSFGTGYNNEQFF.

This sequence joins TRBV7-9 and TRBJ2-1; D is unresolved. Matching the DNA end better, TRBJ2-7 makes the J call doubtful. CDR1 is SEHNR, CDR2 FQNEAQ, per germline (reference sequence). The CDR3 is 12 amino acids. CDR3 nucleotide sequence: TGTGCCAGCAGCTTATATCAGATCGAGCAGTACTTC. The encoded protein is CASSLYQIEQYF.

This clonotype appeared a few times. V usage is TRBV11-1 and J usage is TRBJ1-1; D might be TRBD1 (5 bases). Trimming removed 6 bases at V and 4 bases at J, with 12 bases between. The CDR3 runs to 13 residues. Germline assignment: CDR1 SGHAT and CDR2 FQDESV (reference sequence). The CDR3 here is CASSDRDRTEAFF. CDR3 sequence (DNA): TGTGCCAGCAGTGACCGGGACCGCACTGAAGCTTTCTTT. Using reference TRBV11-1 and TRBJ1-1 for the parts outside the CDR3, the full variable domain is EAEVAQSPRYKITEKSQAVAFWCDPISGHATLYWYRQILGQGPELLVQFQDESVVDDSQLPKDRFSAERLKGVDSTLKIQPAELGDSAMYLCASSDRDRTEAFFGQGTRLTVV.

This clonotype has just a few counts. The chain employs TRBV27 and TRBJ1-4; TRBD1 matches at 7 bases. The CDR3 is made up of 15 amino acids. J lost 4 bases, V lost 2 bases, and 4 bases had no gene match. The V gene's germline CDR1 is MNHEY and CDR2 SMNVEV (reference sequence). CDR3: CASSLAGTDNEKLFF. Here the CDR3 DNA reads TGTGCCAGCAGTTTAGCCGGGACAGATAATGAAAAACTGTTTTTT.

This chain links TRBV6-5 with TRBJ1-4; 8 bases align to TRBD1. This CDR3 contains 16 residues. CDR1 is MNHEY, CDR2 SVGAGI, per germline. The ends lost 0 bases at V and 12 bases at J; junction bases unmatched: 12. CDR3 nucleotide sequence: TGTGCCAGCAGTTACTCGATCGGGCAGGGGGCGAGGGAACTGTTTTTT. This encodes CASSYSIGQGARELFF.

This chain's CDR3 is CASSLRASGRSYNEQFF. Written as DNA, the CDR3 is TGTGCCAGCAGTTTACGAGCTAGCGGGAGGTCCTACAATGAGCAGTTCTTC. V is TRBV27 and J is TRBJ2-1; TRBD2 matches 11 bases. Germline trimming cut 2 bases from V and 1 base from J; bases unmatched to any gene: 4. This CDR3 is 17 amino acids long. CDR1 and CDR2 from the germline V gene are MNHEY and SMNVEV (reference sequence).

The chain uses TRBV29-1 and TRBJ1-1, with D tentatively TRBD1 (5 bases). The V end lost 5 bases, the J end lost 6 bases, and 13 bases lay between the germline ends. Germline loops: CDR1 SQVTM, CDR2 ANQGSEA. CDR3 length equals 12 residues. CDR3 sequence: CSVTNQGPEAFF. CDR3 bases: TGCAGCGTTACCAACCAGGGTCCTGAAGCTTTCTTT.

The genes are TRBV6-1 and TRBJ2-7, with D perhaps TRBD1 or TRBD2 (5 bases each). Germline V CDR1 and CDR2: MNHNS, SASEGT. The V and J ends lost 3 bases and 2 bases respectively, with 14 bases between them. CDR3 size: 15 residues. For the CDR3, the DNA is TGTGCCAGCAGTGATGTCGTCGGGACCGCCTACGAGCAGTACTTC. Translation gives CASSDVVGTAYEQYF.

This chain joins TRBV5-1 and TRBJ2-5; D is undetermined. CDR1 and CDR2 (germline): SGHRS, YFSETQ. Trimming removed 0 bases from V and 2 bases from J, with 14 bases in between. This CDR3 is 16 amino acids long. The CDR3 DNA is TGCGCCAGCAGCTTGGTGGGCACATCTGTACAAGAGACCCAGTACTTC. Amino acid sequence: CASSLVGTSVQETQYF.

The chain carries TRBV24-1 and TRBJ1-1; D is possibly TRBD1 (5 bases). Per germline, CDR1 KGHDR and CDR2 SFDVKD. V lost 9 bases, J lost 3 bases, and 16 bases lay in between. The CDR3 sequence is 14 residues long. In DNA form, the CDR3 reads TGTGCCACCCAGGGTCAGAACCCCCACACTGAAGCTTTCTTT. Translated, it gives CATQGQNPHTEAFF.